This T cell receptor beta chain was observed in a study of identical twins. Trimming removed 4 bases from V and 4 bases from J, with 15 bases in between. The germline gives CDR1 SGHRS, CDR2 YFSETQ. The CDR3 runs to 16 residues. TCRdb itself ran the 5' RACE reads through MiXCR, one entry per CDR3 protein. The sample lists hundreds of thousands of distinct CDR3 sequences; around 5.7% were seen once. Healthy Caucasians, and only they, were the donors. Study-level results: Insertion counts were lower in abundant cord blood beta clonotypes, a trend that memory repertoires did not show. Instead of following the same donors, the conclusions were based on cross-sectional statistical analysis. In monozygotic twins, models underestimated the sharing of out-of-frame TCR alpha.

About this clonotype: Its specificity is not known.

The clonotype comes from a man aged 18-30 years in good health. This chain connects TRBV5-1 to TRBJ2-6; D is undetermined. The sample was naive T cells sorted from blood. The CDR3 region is CASSPHGATGANVLTF. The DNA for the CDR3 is TGCGCCAGCAGCCCACACGGTGCGACCGGGGCCAACGTCCTGACTTTC.